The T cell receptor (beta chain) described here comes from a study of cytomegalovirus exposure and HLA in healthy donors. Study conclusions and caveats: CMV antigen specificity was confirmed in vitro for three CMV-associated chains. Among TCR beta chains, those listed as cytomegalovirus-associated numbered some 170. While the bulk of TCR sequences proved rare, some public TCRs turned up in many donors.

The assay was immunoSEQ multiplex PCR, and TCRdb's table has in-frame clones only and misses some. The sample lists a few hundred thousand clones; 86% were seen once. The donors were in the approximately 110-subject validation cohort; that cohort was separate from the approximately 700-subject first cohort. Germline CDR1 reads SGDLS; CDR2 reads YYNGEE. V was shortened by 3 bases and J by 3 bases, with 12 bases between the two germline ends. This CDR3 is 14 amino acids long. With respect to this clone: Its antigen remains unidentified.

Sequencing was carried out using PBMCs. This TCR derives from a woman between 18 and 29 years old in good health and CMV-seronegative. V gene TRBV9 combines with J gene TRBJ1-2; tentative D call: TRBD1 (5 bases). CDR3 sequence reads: CASSASGGHYGYTF. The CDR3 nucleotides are TGTGCCAGCAGCGCCTCCGGGGGACACTATGGCTACACCTTC.